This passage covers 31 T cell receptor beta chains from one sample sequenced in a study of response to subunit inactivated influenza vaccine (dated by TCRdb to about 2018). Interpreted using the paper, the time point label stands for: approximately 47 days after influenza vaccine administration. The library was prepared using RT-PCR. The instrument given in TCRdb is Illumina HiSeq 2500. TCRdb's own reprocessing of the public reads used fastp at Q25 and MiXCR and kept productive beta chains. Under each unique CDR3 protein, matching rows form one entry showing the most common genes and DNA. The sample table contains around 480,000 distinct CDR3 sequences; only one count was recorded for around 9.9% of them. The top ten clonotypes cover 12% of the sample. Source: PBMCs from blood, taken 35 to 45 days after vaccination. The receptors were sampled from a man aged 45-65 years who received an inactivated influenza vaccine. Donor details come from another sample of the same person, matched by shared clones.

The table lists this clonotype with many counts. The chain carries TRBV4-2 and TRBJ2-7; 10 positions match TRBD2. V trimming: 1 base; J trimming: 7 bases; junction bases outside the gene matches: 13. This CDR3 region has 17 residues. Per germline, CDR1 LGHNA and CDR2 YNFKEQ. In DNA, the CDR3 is TGTGCCAGCAGCCAAGGCCGTGTTCTAGCGGGAGATCGGGAGCAGTACTTC. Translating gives CASSQGRVLAGDREQYF.

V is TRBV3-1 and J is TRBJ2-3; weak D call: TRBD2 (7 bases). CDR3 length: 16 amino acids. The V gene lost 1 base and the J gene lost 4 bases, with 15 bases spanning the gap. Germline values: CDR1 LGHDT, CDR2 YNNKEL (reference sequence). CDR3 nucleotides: TGTGCCAGCAGCCAAGCCCTGTGGGGGGGGCCAGATACGCAGTATTTT. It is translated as CASSQALWGGPDTQYF.

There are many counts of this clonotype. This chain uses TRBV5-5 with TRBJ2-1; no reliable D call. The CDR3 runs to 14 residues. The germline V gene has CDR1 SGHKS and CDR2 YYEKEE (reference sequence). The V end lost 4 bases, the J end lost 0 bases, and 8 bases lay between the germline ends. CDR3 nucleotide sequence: TGTGCCAGCAGCCCCGACAACTCCTACAATGAGCAGTTCTTC. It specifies CASSPDNSYNEQFF.

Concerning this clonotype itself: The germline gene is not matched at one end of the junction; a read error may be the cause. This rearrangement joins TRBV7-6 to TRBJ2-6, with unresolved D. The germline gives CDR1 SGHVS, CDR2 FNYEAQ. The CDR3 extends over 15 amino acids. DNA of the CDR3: TGTGCCAGCAGCTTTTCGGCCTCTTGGGCCAACGTCCTGACTTTC. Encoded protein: CASSFSASWANVLTF.

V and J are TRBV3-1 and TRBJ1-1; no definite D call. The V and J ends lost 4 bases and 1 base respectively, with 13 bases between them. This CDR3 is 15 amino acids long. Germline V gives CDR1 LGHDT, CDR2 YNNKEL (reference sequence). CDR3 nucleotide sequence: TGTGCCAGCAGCCCCCGGGCAGGCCCGAACACTGAAGCTTTCTTT. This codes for CASSPRAGPNTEAFF.

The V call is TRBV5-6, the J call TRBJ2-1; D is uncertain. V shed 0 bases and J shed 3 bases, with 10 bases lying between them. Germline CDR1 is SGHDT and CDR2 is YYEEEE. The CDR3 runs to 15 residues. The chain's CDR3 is CASSLDPSYYNEQFF. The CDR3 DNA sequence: TGTGCCAGCAGCTTGGACCCTAGTTACTACAATGAGCAGTTCTTC.

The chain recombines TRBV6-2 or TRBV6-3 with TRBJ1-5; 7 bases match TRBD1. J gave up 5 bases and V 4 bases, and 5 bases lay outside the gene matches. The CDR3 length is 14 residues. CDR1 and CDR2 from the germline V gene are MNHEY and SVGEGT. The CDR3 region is CASSSTGVDQPQHF. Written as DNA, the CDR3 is TGTGCCAGCAGTTCTACAGGGGTGGATCAGCCCCAGCATTTT.

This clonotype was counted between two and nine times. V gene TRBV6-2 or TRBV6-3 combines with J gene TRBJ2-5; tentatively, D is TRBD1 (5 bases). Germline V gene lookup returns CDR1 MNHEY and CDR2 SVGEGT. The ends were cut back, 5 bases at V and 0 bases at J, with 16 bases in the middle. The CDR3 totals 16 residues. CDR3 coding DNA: TGTGCCAGCAGTGACAGCTTCGAAGGGGACCAAGAGACCCAGTACTTC. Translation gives CASSDSFEGDQETQYF.

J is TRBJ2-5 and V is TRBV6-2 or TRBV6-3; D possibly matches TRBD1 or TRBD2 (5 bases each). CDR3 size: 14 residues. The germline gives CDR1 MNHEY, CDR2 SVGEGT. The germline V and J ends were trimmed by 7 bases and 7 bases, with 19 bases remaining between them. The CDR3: CASIPGPPSGTQYF. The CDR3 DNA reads TGTGCCAGCATCCCGGGACCACCAAGTGGGACCCAGTACTTC.

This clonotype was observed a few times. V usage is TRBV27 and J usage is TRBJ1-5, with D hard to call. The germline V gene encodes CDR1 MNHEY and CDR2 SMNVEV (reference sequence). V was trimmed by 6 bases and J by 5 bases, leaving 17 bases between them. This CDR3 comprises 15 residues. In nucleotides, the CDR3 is TGTGCCAGCAGCCCGGATAGGGTGCCCCATCAGCCCCAGCATTTT. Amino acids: CASSPDRVPHQPQHF.

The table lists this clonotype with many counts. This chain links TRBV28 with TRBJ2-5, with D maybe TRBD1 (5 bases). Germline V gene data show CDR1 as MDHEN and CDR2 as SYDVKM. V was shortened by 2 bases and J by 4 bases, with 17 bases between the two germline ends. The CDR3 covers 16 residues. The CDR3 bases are TGTGCCAGCAGTTTAGCCCCCACAGGTCGAGCAGAGACCCAGTACTTC. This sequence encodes CASSLAPTGRAETQYF.

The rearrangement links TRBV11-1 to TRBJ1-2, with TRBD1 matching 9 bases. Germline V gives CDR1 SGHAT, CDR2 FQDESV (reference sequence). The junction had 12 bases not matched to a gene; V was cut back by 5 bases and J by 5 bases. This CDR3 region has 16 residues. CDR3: CASSLGHPGQGYGYTF. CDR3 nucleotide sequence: TGTGCCAGCAGCCTCGGACACCCGGGACAGGGTTATGGCTACACCTTC.

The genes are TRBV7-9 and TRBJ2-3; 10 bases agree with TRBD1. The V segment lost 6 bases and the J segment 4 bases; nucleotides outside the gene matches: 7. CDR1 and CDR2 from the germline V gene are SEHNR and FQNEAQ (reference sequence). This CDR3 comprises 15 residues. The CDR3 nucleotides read TGTGCCAGCAGTTCGATGGGACAGGGGCCAGATACGCAGTATTTT. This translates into CASSSMGQGPDTQYF.

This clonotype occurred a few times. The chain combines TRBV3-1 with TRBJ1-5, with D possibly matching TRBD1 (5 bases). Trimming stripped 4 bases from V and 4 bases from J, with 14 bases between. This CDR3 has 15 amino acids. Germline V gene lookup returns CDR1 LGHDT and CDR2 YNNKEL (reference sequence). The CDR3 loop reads CASSPRWGGNQPQHF. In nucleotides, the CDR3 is TGTGCCAGCAGCCCCCGGTGGGGGGGAAATCAGCCCCAGCATTTT.

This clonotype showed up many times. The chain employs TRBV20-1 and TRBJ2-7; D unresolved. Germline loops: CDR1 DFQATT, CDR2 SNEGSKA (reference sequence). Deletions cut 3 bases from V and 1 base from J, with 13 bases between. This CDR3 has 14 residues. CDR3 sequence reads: CSASSAGDSYEQYF. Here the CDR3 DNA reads TGCAGTGCTAGTTCCGCAGGAGATTCCTACGAGCAGTACTTC.

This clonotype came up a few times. The CDR3 nucleotides are TGTGCCAGCAGCTTGGGGACTCTTAATACGCAGTATTTT. Translating it yields CASSLGTLNTQYF. This rearrangement joins TRBV5-5 to TRBJ2-3, with a tentative D call TRBD2 (5 bases). V lost 0 bases and J lost 7, with 9 bases in between. The CDR3 is 13 amino acids. Germline CDR1 and CDR2: SGHKS and YYEKEE (reference sequence).

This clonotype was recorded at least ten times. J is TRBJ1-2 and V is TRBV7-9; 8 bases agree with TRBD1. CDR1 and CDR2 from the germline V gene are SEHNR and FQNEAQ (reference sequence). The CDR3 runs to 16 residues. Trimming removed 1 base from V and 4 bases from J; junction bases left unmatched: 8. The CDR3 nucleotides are TGTGCCAGCAGCTTAGAGCAGGGGGCTCCTCGCTATGGCTACACCTTC. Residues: CASSLEQGAPRYGYTF.

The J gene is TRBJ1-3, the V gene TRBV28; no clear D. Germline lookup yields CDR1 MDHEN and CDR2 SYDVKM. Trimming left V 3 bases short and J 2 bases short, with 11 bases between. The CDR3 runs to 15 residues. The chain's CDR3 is CASSLVPPTGNTIYF. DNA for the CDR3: TGTGCCAGCAGTTTGGTACCGCCGACTGGAAACACCATATATTTT. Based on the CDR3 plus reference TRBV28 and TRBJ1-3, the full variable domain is DVKVTQSSRYLVKRTGEKVFLECVQDMDHENMFWYRQDPGLGLRLIYFSYDVKMKEKGDIPEGYSVSREKKERFSLILESASTNQTSMYLCASSLVPPTGNTIYFGEGSWLTVV.

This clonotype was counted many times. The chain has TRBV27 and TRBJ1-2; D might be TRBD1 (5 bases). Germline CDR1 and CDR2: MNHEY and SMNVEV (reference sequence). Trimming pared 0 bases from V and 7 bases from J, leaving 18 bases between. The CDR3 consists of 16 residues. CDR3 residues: CASSLSFGSGESGYTF. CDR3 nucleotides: TGTGCCAGCAGTTTATCCTTCGGCTCGGGGGAAAGTGGCTACACCTTC.

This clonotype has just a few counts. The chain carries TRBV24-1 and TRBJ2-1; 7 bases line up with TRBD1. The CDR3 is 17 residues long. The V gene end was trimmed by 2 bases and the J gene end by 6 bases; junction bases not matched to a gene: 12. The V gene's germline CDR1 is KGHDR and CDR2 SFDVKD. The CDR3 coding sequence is TGTGCCACCAGTGATTCAAGAGGGGGCTCCAAGACCAATGAGCAGTTCTTC. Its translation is CATSDSRGGSKTNEQFF.

The chain's CDR3 is CASSWTGTGGDTQYF. The CDR3 nucleotides are TGCGCCAGCAGCTGGACCGGGACAGGGGGAGATACGCAGTATTTT. This chain connects TRBV5-1 to TRBJ2-3, with TRBD1 identical over 11 bases. V gave up 3 bases and J gave up 5 bases; unmatched junction bases: 5. Germline-derived CDR1 and CDR2 are SGHRS and YFSETQ. The CDR3 contains 15 residues. Looking up the rest from reference TRBV5-1 and TRBJ2-3 gives the full variable domain: KAGVTQTPRYLIKTRGQQVTLSCSPISGHRSVSWYQQTPGQGLQFLFEYFSETQRNKGNFPGRFSGRQFSNSRSEMNVSTLELGDSALYLCASSWTGTGGDTQYFGPGTRLTVL.

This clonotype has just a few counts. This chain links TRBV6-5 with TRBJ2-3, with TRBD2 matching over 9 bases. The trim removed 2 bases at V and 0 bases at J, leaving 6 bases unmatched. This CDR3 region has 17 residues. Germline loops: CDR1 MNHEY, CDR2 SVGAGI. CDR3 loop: CASSYLGLAQSTDTQYF. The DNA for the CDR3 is TGTGCCAGCAGTTACCTAGGACTAGCGCAGAGCACAGATACGCAGTATTTT.

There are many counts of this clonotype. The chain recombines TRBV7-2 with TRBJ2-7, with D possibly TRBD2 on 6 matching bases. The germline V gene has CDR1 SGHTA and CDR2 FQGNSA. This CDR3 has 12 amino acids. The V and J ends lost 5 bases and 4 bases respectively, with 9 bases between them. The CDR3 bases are TGTGCCAGCAGCCCTGGGAGGTACGAGCAGTACTTC. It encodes CASSPGRYEQYF.

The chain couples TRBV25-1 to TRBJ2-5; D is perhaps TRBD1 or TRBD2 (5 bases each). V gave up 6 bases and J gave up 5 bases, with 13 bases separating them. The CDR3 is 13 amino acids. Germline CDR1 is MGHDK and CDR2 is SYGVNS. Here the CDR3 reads CASSSGAWETQYF. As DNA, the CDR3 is TGTGCCAGCAGCTCCGGGGCATGGGAGACCCAGTACTTC.

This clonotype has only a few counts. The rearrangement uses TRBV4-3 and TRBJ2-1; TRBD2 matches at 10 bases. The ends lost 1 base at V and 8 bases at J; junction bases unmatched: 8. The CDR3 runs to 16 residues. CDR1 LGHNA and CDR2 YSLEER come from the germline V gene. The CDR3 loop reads CASSQVPSGSLDEQFF. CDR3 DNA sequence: TGCGCCAGCAGCCAAGTCCCTAGCGGGAGTCTCGATGAGCAGTTCTTC.

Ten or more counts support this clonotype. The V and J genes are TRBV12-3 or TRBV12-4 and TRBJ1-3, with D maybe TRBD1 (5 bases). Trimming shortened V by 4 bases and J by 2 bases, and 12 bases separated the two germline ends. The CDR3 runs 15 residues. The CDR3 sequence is CASSSSLTAGNTIYF. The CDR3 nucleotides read TGTGCCAGCAGTTCCTCGTTGACAGCTGGAAACACCATATATTTT.

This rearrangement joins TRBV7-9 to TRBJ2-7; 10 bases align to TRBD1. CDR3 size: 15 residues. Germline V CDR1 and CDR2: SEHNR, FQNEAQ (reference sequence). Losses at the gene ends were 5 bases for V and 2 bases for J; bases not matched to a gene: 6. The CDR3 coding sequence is TGTGCCAGCAGCCCGGGACAGGGGAACCCCTACGAGCAGTACTTC. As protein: CASSPGQGNPYEQYF.

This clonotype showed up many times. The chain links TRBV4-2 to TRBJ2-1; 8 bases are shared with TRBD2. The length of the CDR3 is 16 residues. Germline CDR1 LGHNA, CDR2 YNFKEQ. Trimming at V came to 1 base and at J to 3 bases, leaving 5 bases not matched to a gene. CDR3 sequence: CASSQVTGGFYNEQFF. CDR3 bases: TGTGCCAGCAGCCAAGTCACGGGAGGGTTCTACAATGAGCAGTTCTTC.

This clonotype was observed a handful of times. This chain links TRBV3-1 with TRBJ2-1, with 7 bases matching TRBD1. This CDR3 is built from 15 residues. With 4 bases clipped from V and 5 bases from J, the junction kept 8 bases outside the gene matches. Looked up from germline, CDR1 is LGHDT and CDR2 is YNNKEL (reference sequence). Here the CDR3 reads CASSPRDRLDNEQFF. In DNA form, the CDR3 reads TGTGCCAGCAGCCCTCGGGACAGATTGGACAATGAGCAGTTCTTC.

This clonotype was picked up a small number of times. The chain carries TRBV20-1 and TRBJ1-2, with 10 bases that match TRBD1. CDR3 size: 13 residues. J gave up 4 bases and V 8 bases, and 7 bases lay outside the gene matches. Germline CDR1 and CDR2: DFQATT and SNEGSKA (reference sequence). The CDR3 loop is CSTGQGVSYGYTF. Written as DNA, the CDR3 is TGCAGTACCGGACAGGGGGTTTCCTATGGCTACACCTTC.

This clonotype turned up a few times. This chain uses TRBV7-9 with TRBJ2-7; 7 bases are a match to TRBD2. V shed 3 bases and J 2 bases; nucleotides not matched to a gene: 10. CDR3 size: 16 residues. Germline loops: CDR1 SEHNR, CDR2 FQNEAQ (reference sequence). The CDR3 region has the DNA TGTGCCAGCAGCTTTAGGGCGGGAGAGGGAACCTACGAGCAGTACTTC. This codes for CASSFRAGEGTYEQYF.